Each of the 25 T cell receptor beta chains below was sequenced from the same sample in a study of cytomegalovirus exposure and HLA in healthy donors. PCR used 60 Vbeta primers and 13 Jbeta primers. Assay: immunoSEQ multiplex PCR; the TCRdb copy retains only in-frame clones and omits some. The sample comprises roughly 160,000 clones, around 80% of which are singletons, and 1% rests with the top ten. Sequencing was carried out using PBMCs. These receptors originate from a woman aged 45-65 years in good health and CMV-seropositive.

This clone was detected only a few times. The J gene is TRBJ1-6, the V gene TRBV7-2; D unresolved. Trimming shortened V by 4 bases and J by 8 bases, and 12 bases separated the two germline ends. CDR3 length: 14 amino acids. CDR1 and CDR2 from the germline V gene are SGHTA and FQGNSA. This CDR3 is CASSSQPQDSPLHF. The DNA of the CDR3 is TGTGCCAGCAGCTCCCAGCCCCAGGATTCACCCCTCCACTTT.

The CDR3 nucleotides are TGTGCCAGCAGCCGACTAGCGGACTTAATCGAGCAGTACTTC. Residues: CASSRLADLIEQYF. The genes are TRBV28 and TRBJ2-7; 9 bases line up with TRBD2. The V and J ends lost 6 bases and 6 bases, in that order; junction bases with no gene match: 9. There are 14 residues in the CDR3. Germline V lookup: CDR1 MDHEN, CDR2 SYDVKM.

The chain carries TRBV5-4 and TRBJ1-1; 7 bases align to TRBD1. The CDR3 sequence is 13 residues long. Trimming took 3 bases from V and 4 from J; bases not matched to a gene: 3. Germline values: CDR1 SGHNT, CDR2 YYREEE (reference sequence). The CDR3 nucleotides are TGTGCCAGCAGCTCCTACAGGGGCACTGAAGCTTTCTTT. Translated: CASSSYRGTEAFF.

This clone was recorded only once. V gene TRBV15 combines with J gene TRBJ2-2; 11 positions agree with TRBD1. Germline trimming cut 7 bases from V and 5 bases from J; bases unmatched to any gene: 6. The germline V gene encodes CDR1 LNHNV and CDR2 YYDKDF (reference sequence). The length of the CDR3 is 15 residues. CDR3 sequence: CATNPGTGGTGELFF. DNA for the CDR3: TGTGCCACCAATCCCGGGACAGGGGGGACCGGGGAGCTGTTTTTT.

V usage is TRBV14 and J usage is TRBJ2-3, with 9 bases lining up with TRBD1. From germline, CDR1 is SGHDN and CDR2 FVKESK. V shed 3 bases, J shed 2 bases, and the junction held 6 bases outside the gene matches. This CDR3 comprises 16 residues. CDR3 region: CASSQFRDRVTDTQYF. CDR3 DNA: TGTGCCAGCAGCCAGTTTCGGGACAGGGTCACAGATACGCAGTATTTT.

On this clone itself: Sequence at one end of the junction differs from germline and may be a read error. The chain recombines TRBV15 with TRBJ2-7; D is possibly TRBD1 (6 bases). Germline CDR1 is LNHNV and CDR2 is YYDKDF (reference sequence). CDR3 size: 12 residues. The CDR3 loop is CATSRDQQGPLF. The CDR3, as DNA: TGTGCCACCAGCAGAGATCAGCAGGGGCCCCTCTTC.

For the CDR3, the DNA is TGCGCCAGCAGCCACCGGGACAGGGGCAATTCACCCCTCCACTTT. The encoded protein is CASSHRDRGNSPLHF. The chain joins TRBV4-3 to TRBJ1-6, with 10 nucleotides matching TRBD1. Germline CDR1 is LGHNA and CDR2 is YSLEER. The V segment lost 3 bases and the J segment 7 bases; nucleotides outside the gene matches: 3. CDR3 length: 15 residues.

The chain employs TRBV5-4 and TRBJ1-1, with unresolved D. Trimming removed 5 bases from V and 0 bases from J, with 8 bases in between. CDR3 length: 13 amino acids. Germline loops: CDR1 SGHNT, CDR2 YYREEE (reference sequence). CDR3 region: CASRQTVNTEAFF. The CDR3 bases are TGTGCCAGCAGACAAACAGTGAACACTGAAGCTTTCTTT.

The J gene is TRBJ1-5, the V gene TRBV6-1; 7 bases are shared with TRBD1. The germline V gene has CDR1 MNHNS and CDR2 SASEGT. V dropped 7 bases and J dropped 0; count of bases not matched to a gene: 6. The CDR3 runs 15 residues. In DNA, the CDR3 is TGTGCCAGCACCCCGGGACAGTATAGCAATCAGCCCCAGCATTTT. Amino acid sequence: CASTPGQYSNQPQHF.

The rearrangement links TRBV7-9 to TRBJ1-1, with 9 bases that match TRBD1. V dropped 2 bases and J dropped 7; count of bases not matched to a gene: 8. Germline CDR1 reads SEHNR; CDR2 reads FQNEAQ (reference sequence). CDR3 length: 15 residues. The CDR3: CASSLQGEGQGEAFF. In nucleotides, the CDR3 is TGTGCCAGCAGCTTACAAGGGGAGGGACAGGGTGAAGCTTTCTTT.

The chain recombines TRBV6-6 with TRBJ2-3; no definite D call. Germline V lookup: CDR1 MNHNY, CDR2 SVGAGI (reference sequence). This CDR3 has 16 amino acids. V shed 5 bases and J shed 0 bases, with 15 bases lying between them. The CDR3 coding sequence is TGTGCCAGCAGTGGTGATGGGCTGTCTAGCACAGATACGCAGTATTTT. It yields the protein CASSGDGLSSTDTQYF.

A few counts support this clone. The chain joins TRBV29-1 to TRBJ2-3; possibly TRBD2 for D (5 bases). CDR3 size: 14 residues. The germline V gene has CDR1 SQVTM and CDR2 ANQGSEA. V gave up 4 bases and J gave up 1 base, with 12 bases separating them. CDR3 DNA: TGCAGCGTTGTGGTCGGAGCGGGCACAGATACGCAGTATTTT. Protein sequence: CSVVVGAGTDTQYF.

The chain recombines TRBV5-6 with TRBJ1-6; TRBD1 might be the D (5 bases). The CDR3 spans 16 residues. Germline V lookup: CDR1 SGHDT, CDR2 YYEEEE. With 0 bases removed from V and 8 bases from J, the gap between germline ends came to 15 bases. The DNA of the CDR3 is TGTGCCAGCAGCTTGGGGTACAGGTTTGGGGATTCACCCCTCCACTTT. It specifies CASSLGYRFGDSPLHF.

J is TRBJ2-1 and V is TRBV7-9; TRBD2 is a possible D gene (5 bases). The CDR3 has 13 amino acids. Germline-derived CDR1 and CDR2 are SEHNR and FQNEAQ (reference sequence). Trimming removed 5 bases from V and 9 bases from J, with 14 bases in between. Here the CDR3 reads CASSHRLSSEQFF. The CDR3, as DNA: TGTGCCAGCAGCCACCGACTATCCAGTGAGCAGTTCTTC.

The V and J genes are TRBV6-1 and TRBJ1-1; perhaps TRBD1 as D (6 bases). The V end was cut by 5 bases, the J end by 5 bases, with 15 bases between. The CDR3 extends over 14 amino acids. CDR1 is MNHNS, CDR2 SASEGT, per germline. CDR3 DNA: TGTGCCAGCAGTAAACAGGGTGGATGGACTGAAGCTTTCTTT. As protein: CASSKQGGWTEAFF.

The J gene is TRBJ2-1, the V gene TRBV7-6; 13 bases align to TRBD2. Germline loops: CDR1 SGHVS, CDR2 FNYEAQ. V trimming: 5 bases; J trimming: 2 bases; junction bases outside the gene matches: 9. The CDR3 runs 18 residues. CDR3 sequence reads: CASSTQGTSGNTYNEQFF. DNA of the CDR3: TGTGCCAGCAGCACTCAAGGGACTAGCGGGAATACCTACAATGAGCAGTTCTTC.

This clone was picked up one time. The chain is built from TRBV7-8 and TRBJ2-7; D is possibly TRBD1 (6 bases). Germline values: CDR1 SGHVS, CDR2 FQNEAQ. With 3 bases removed from V and 0 bases from J, the gap between germline ends came to 9 bases. The length of the CDR3 is 14 residues. Written as DNA, the CDR3 is TGTGCCAGCAGCTTTGACAGGTTCTCCTACGAGCAGTACTTC. It codes for CASSFDRFSYEQYF.

The rearrangement links TRBV7-6 to TRBJ1-3; D is perhaps TRBD1 (5 bases). Germline CDR1 reads SGHVS; CDR2 reads FNYEAQ. The ends were cut back, 0 bases at V and 3 bases at J, with 9 bases in the middle. This CDR3 comprises 15 residues. The CDR3 loop reads CASSLAGANGNTIYF. Written as DNA, the CDR3 is TGTGCCAGCAGCTTAGCAGGGGCGAATGGAAACACCATATATTTT.

J is TRBJ1-1 and V is TRBV18, with D possibly TRBD1 on 6 matching bases. This CDR3 has 12 amino acids. Germline CDR1 is KGHSH and CDR2 is LQKENI. Trimming took off 5 bases at V and 4 bases at J, with 8 bases between the two ends. The CDR3 sequence is CASSTDSTEAFF. The DNA of the CDR3 is TGTGCCAGCTCAACGGACAGCACTGAAGCTTTCTTT. The full variable domain, its missing parts supplied by reference TRBV18 and TRBJ1-1, is NAGVMQNPRHLVRRRGQEARLRCSPMKGHSHVYWYRQLPEEGLKFMVYLQKENIIDESGMPKERFSAEFPKEGPSILRIQQVVRGDSAAYFCASSTDSTEAFFGQGTRLTVV.

The rearrangement links TRBV11-3 to TRBJ1-1; 8 bases agree with TRBD1. CDR1 is SGHNT and CDR2 is YENEEA in the germline V gene. V lost 5 bases to trimming and J lost 5 bases; unmatched junction nucleotides: 7. This CDR3 region has 14 residues. The CDR3 DNA sequence: TGTGCCAGCAGCCGACAGGGGAAGGCGACTGAAGCTTTCTTT. It specifies CASSRQGKATEAFF.

This rearrangement joins TRBV6-1 to TRBJ2-1, with D unresolved. The CDR3 is 15 amino acids. Germline CDR1 is MNHNS and CDR2 is SASEGT. Trimming took 4 bases from V and 6 from J, leaving 16 bases between them. The CDR3 is CASSARPYSANEQFF. As DNA, the CDR3 is TGTGCCAGCAGTGCCCGACCCTACAGTGCCAATGAGCAGTTCTTC.

As for this clone: Germline is not matched at one junction end, which may reflect a read error. V and J are TRBV11-2 and TRBJ1-2; the D is unclear. CDR1 SGHAT and CDR2 FQNNGV come from the germline V gene. CDR3 length: 14 residues. The CDR3 coding sequence is TGTGCCAGCAGCAACTCGTTTGTTAACGATGGCTACACCTTC. Protein: CASSNSFVNDGYTF.

V gene TRBV19 combines with J gene TRBJ2-1; D call uncertain. CDR3 length: 12 residues. V gave up 3 bases and J gave up 10 bases, with 10 bases separating them. From germline, CDR1 is LNHDA and CDR2 SQIVND (reference sequence). The CDR3 region has the DNA TGTGCCAGTAGTATGCGGCTTGGGGAGCAGTTCTTC. Translating gives CASSMRLGEQFF.

This chain uses TRBV19 with TRBJ2-5; a possible D gene is TRBD2 (6 bases). Trimming took off 6 bases at V and 4 bases at J, with 24 bases between the two ends. Germline lookup yields CDR1 LNHDA and CDR2 SQIVND (reference sequence). There are 17 residues in the CDR3. CDR3 nucleotide sequence: TGTGCCAGTAGAAATTCGCGAGGGCGGGGAGGAATAGAGACCCAGTACTTC. Translation: CASRNSRGRGGIETQYF.

The V gene is TRBV7-3, the J gene TRBJ1-2, with TRBD1 identical over 7 bases. This CDR3 has 12 amino acids. Unmatched junction bases numbered 8, after V lost 8 bases and J lost 8 bases. The V gene's germline CDR1 is SGHTA and CDR2 FQGTGA. The CDR3: CASGGRGQGYTF. CDR3 coding DNA: TGTGCCAGCGGCGGGAGGGGGCAGGGCTACACCTTC.